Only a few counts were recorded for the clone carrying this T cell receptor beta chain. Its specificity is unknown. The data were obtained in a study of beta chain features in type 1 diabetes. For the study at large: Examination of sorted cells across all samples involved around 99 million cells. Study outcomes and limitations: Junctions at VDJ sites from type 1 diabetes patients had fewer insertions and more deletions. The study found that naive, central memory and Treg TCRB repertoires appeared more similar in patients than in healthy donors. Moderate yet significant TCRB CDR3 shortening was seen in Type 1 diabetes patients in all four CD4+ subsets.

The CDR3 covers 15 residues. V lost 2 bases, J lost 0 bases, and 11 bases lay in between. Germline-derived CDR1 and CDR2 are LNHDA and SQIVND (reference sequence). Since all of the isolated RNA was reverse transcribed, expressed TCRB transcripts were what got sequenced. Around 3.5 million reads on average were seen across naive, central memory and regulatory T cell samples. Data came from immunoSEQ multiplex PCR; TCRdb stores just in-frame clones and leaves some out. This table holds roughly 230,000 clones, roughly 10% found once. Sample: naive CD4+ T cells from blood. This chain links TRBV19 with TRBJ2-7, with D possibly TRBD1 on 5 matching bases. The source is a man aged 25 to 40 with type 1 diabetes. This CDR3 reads CASSIIGQGSYEQYF. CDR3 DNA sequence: TGTGCCAGTAGTATAATTGGGCAGGGCTCCTACGAGCAGTACTTC.